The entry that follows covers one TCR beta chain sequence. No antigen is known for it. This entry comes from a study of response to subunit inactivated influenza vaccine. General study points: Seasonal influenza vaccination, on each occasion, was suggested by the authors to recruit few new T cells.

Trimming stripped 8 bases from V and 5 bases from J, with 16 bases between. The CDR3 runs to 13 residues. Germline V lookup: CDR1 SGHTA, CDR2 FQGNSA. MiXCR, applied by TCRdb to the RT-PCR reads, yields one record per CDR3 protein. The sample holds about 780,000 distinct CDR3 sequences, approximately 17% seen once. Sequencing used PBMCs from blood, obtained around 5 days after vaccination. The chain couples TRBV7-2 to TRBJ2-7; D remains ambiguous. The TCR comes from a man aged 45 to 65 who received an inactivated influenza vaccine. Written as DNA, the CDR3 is TGTGCCAGCTCCCTTCCACCCTTCCACGAGCAGTACTTC. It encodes CASSLPPFHEQYF.